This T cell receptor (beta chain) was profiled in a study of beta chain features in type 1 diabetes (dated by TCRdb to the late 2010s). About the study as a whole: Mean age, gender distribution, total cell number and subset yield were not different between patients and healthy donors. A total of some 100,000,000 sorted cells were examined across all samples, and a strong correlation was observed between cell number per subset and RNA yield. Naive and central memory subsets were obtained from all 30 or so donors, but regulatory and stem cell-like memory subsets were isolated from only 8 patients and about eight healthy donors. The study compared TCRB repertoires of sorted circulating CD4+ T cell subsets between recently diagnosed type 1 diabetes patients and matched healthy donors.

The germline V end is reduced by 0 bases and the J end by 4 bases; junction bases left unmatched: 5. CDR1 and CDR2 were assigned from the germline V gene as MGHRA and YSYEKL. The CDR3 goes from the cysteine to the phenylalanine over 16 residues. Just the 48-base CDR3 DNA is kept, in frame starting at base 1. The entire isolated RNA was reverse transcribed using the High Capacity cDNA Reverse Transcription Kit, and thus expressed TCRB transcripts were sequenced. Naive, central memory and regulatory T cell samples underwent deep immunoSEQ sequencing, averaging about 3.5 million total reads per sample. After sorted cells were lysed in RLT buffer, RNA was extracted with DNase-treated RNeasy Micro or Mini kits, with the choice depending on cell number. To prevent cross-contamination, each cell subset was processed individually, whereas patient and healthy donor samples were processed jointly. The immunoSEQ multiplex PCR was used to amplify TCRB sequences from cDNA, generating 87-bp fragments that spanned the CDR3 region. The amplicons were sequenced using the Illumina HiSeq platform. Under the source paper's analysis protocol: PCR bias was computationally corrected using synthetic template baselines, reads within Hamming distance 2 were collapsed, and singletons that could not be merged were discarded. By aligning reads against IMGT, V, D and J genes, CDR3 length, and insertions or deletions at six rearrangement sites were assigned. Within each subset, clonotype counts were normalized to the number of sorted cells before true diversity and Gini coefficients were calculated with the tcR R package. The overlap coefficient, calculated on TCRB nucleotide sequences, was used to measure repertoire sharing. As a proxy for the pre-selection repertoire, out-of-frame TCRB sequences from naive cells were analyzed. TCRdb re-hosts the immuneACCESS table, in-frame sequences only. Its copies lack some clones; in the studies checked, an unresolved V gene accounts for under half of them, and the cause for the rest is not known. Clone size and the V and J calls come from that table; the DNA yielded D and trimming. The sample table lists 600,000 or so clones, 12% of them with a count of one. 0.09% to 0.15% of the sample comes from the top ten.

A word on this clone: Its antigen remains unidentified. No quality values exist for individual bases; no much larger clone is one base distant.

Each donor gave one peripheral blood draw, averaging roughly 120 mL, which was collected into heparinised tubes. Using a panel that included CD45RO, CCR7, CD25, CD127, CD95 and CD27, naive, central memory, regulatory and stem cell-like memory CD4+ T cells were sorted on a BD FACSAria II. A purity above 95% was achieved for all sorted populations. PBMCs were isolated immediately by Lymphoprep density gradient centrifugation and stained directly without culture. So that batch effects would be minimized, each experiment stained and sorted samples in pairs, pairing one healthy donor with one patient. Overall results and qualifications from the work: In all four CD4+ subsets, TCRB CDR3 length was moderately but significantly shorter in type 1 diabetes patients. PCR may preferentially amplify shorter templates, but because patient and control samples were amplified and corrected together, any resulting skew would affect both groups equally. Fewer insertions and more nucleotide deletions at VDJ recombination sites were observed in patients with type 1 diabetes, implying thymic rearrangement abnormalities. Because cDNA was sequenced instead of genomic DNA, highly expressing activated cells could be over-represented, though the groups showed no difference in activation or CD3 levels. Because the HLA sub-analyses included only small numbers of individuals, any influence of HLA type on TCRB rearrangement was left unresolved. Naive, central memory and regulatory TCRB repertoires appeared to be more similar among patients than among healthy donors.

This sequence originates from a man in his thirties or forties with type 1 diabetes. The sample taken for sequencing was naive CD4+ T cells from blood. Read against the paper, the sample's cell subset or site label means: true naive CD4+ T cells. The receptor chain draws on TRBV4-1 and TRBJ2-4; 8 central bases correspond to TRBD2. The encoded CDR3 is CASSQDGLAGKNIQYF. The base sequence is TGCGCCAGCAGCCAAGATGGATTAGCGGGGAAAAACATTCAGTACTTC.